A selection of T cell receptor beta chains follows, all from one sample in a study of shared T cell receptors in the human thymus. Assay used: immunoSEQ multiplex PCR; TCRdb lists only in-frame clones, some missing. In the table there are almost 550,000 clones, approximately 78% of which are singletons. These sequences were also reported in another study, on human thymus T cells.

The sequenced material came from thymocytes. These TCRs come from a boy under three years old with a congenital heart defect. CDR3s include the opening cysteine and the closing phenylalanine or tryptophan. D genes are given only for firm matches. The size entry is marked missing in some rows and otherwise reads once, few, many or a size class.

abundance: NA
d_gene: NA
j_gene: TRBJ1-1
v_gene: TRBV27
CDR3aa: CASSRKGDKRAFF
CDR3nt: TGTGCCAGCAGTCGTAAGGGGGACAAGAGGGCTTTCTTT

abundance: NA
d_gene: NA
j_gene: TRBJ1-2
v_gene: TRBV5-1
CDR3aa: CASSPTGRSYTF
CDR3nt: TGCGCCAGCAGCCCGACCGGGAGGAGCTACACCTTC

abundance: NA
d_gene: NA
j_gene: TRBJ2-5
v_gene: TRBV2
CDR3aa: CASSAHRDCLTTFRETQYF
CDR3nt: TGTGCCAGCAGTGCCCATCGGGACTGCCTAACCACCTTTCGAGAGACCCAGTACTTC

abundance: NA
d_gene: TRBD1
j_gene: TRBJ1-2
v_gene: TRBV4-1
CDR3aa: CASSGIREQGARGYTF
CDR3nt: TGCGCCAGCAGCGGTATTAGAGAACAGGGGGCTCGGGGCTACACCTTC

abundance: NA
d_gene: TRBD2
j_gene: TRBJ2-7
v_gene: TRBV5-6
CDR3aa: CASSFPSGNPYEQDF
CDR3nt: TGTGCCAGCAGCTTCCCCAGCGGGAATCCCTACGAGCAGGACTTC

abundance: NA
d_gene: NA
j_gene: TRBJ2-4
v_gene: TRBV6-6
CDR3aa: CASSYSRAGRPPNF
CDR3nt: TGTGCCAGCAGTTACTCGAGGGCGGGTAGGCCCCCCAACTTC

abundance: few
d_gene: NA
j_gene: TRBJ1-4
v_gene: TRBV19
CDR3aa: CASTAGGGGEKLFF
CDR3nt: TGTGCCAGTACTGCGGGGGGAGGCGGAGAAAAACTGTTTTTT

abundance: once
d_gene: NA
j_gene: TRBJ1-1
v_gene: TRBV6-6
CDR3aa: CASSSQRACPSTEAFF
CDR3nt: TGTGCCAGCAGTAGTCAGCGAGCATGTCCTAGCACTGAAGCTTTCTTT

abundance: NA
d_gene: TRBD1
j_gene: TRBJ1-1
v_gene: TRBV27
CDR3aa: CASNPHRPQRGQGVTEAFF
CDR3nt: TGTGCCAGCAATCCCCACCGCCCCCAGCGGGGACAGGGCGTCACTGAAGCTTTCTTT

abundance: NA
d_gene: TRBD2
j_gene: TRBJ2-2
v_gene: TRBV5-4
CDR3aa: CASSWSPPGTSGLHTGELFF
CDR3nt: TGTGCCAGCAGCTGGTCCCCCCCGGGCACTAGCGGGTTACACACCGGGGAGCTGTTTTTT

abundance: NA
d_gene: TRBD2
j_gene: TRBJ2-4
v_gene: TRBV15
CDR3aa: CATSFWTSGSLAKNIQYF
CDR3nt: TGTGCCACCAGTTTTTGGACTAGCGGGAGTCTAGCCAAAAACATTCAGTACTTC

abundance: NA
d_gene: NA
j_gene: TRBJ2-3
v_gene: TRBV10-1
CDR3aa: CASSGVRDSLTDTQYF
CDR3nt: TGCGCCAGCAGTGGCGTTCGGGACTCTCTAACAGATACGCAGTATTTT

abundance: NA
d_gene: TRBD1
j_gene: TRBJ1-5
v_gene: TRBV27
CDR3aa: CASSPGTGSVSNQPQHF
CDR3nt: TGTGCCAGCAGTCCCGGGACAGGGTCCGTTAGCAATCAGCCCCAGCATTTT

abundance: NA
d_gene: TRBD2
j_gene: TRBJ2-3
v_gene: TRBV29-1
CDR3aa: CSVPTSGRQDTQYF
CDR3nt: TGCAGCGTCCCTACTAGCGGGAGACAGGATACGCAGTATTTT

abundance: NA
d_gene: NA
j_gene: TRBJ2-5
v_gene: TRBV29-1
CDR3aa: CSVEARGETQYF
CDR3nt: TGCAGCGTTGAGGCCCGAGGGGAGACCCAGTACTTC

abundance: few
d_gene: TRBD1
j_gene: TRBJ2-7
v_gene: TRBV6-5
CDR3aa: CASSFWGQPYPYEQYF
CDR3nt: TGTGCCAGCAGTTTTTGGGGACAGCCGTACCCCTACGAGCAGTACTTC

abundance: few
d_gene: NA
j_gene: TRBJ1-2
v_gene: TRBV28
CDR3aa: CASSLQGPTYDPYGYTF
CDR3nt: TGTGCCAGCAGTTTACAGGGGCCCACCTATGACCCCTATGGCTACACCTTC

abundance: few
d_gene: TRBD1
j_gene: TRBJ2-2
v_gene: TRBV9
CDR3aa: CASSVTPGTGHPYGTGELFF
CDR3nt: TGTGCCAGCAGCGTTACCCCCGGGACAGGACATCCCTACGGCACCGGGGAGCTGTTTTTT

abundance: NA
d_gene: NA
j_gene: TRBJ2-7
v_gene: TRBV28
CDR3aa: CASSGTGRKTGLPAEQYF
CDR3nt: TGTGCCAGCAGCGGAACCGGACGGAAGACGGGACTCCCCGCCGAGCAGTACTTC

abundance: NA
d_gene: NA
j_gene: TRBJ2-5
v_gene: TRBV10-3
CDR3aa: CASQGSPPGETQYF
CDR3nt: TGTGCCAGCCAGGGATCGCCTCCCGGAGAGACCCAGTACTTC

abundance: NA
d_gene: NA
j_gene: TRBJ1-1
v_gene: TRBV6-6
CDR3aa: CASNPTGEGTEAFF
CDR3nt: TGTGCCAGCAATCCGACAGGTGAGGGCACTGAAGCTTTCTTT

abundance: few
d_gene: NA
j_gene: TRBJ2-7
v_gene: TRBV4-3
CDR3aa: CASSPSPGTYEQYF
CDR3nt: TGCGCCAGCAGCCCGTCCCCAGGGACCTACGAGCAGTACTTC

abundance: NA
d_gene: NA
j_gene: TRBJ2-3
v_gene: TRBV9
CDR3aa: CASSPSRGGVYF
CDR3nt: TGTGCCAGCAGCCCTTCTAGGGGGGGCGTGTATTTT

abundance: once
d_gene: TRBD1
j_gene: TRBJ2-7
v_gene: TRBV6-1
CDR3aa: CASRSRDRGYEQYF
CDR3nt: TGTGCCAGCAGGTCCCGGGACAGGGGCTACGAGCAGTACTTC

abundance: NA
d_gene: NA
j_gene: TRBJ2-6
v_gene: TRBV4-3
CDR3aa: CASSLSGANVLTF
CDR3nt: TGCGCCAGCAGCCTTTCGGGGGCCAACGTCCTGACTTTC

abundance: NA
d_gene: NA
j_gene: TRBJ2-1
v_gene: TRBV15
CDR3aa: CATSRDPSSPAGNEQFF
CDR3nt: TGTGCCACCAGCAGAGATCCGAGCTCTCCAGCCGGGAATGAGCAGTTCTTC

abundance: NA
d_gene: NA
j_gene: TRBJ2-7
v_gene: TRBV28
CDR3aa: CASQKVGLPTKYEQYF
CDR3nt: TGTGCCAGCCAAAAAGTGGGGCTCCCCACTAAATACGAGCAGTACTTC

abundance: NA
d_gene: NA
j_gene: TRBJ2-1
v_gene: TRBV30
CDR3aa: CAWSHWTNYNEQFF
CDR3nt: TGTGCCTGGAGTCATTGGACAAATTACAATGAGCAGTTCTTC